This T cell receptor (beta chain) was retrieved from a study of T-cell reconstitution after alpha-beta-depleted transplantation in children. Whole-study findings and limits: For some patients, TCRbeta diversity was high at day 60 because of recipient T cells and thymic progenitors that survived. Several hundred graft clones that had expanded were reportedly the source of alpha-beta T cells about two months after transplant. Newly produced T cells mostly accounted for T-cell counts and diversity one year post-transplant.

The library targeted TCRbeta and was prepared with unique molecular identifiers. TCRdb reprocessed the PCR reads via MiXCR and lists one record per CDR3 protein. The table lists around 70,000 distinct CDR3 sequences, roughly a tenth of them singletons, with less than 15% in the top ten. The CDR3 extends over 14 amino acids. Germline V gives CDR1 ENHRY, CDR2 SYGVKD. V was pared by 3 bases and J by 0 bases, with 8 bases between. This clonotype was observed at least ten times. What it binds is not known. The TCR comes from a boy aged 5-17 years with acute myeloid leukemia, due to receive a stem cell transplant. The chain links TRBV10-3 to TRBJ1-1; D unresolved. This material consisted of PBMCs, taken before TCRalphabeta/CD19-depleted stem cell transplant. Written as DNA, the CDR3 is TGTGCCATCAGTGAAGGGCGGATGAACACTGAAGCTTTCTTT. This codes for CAISEGRMNTEAFF.